The 15 T cell receptor beta chains presented below share a single source sample, sequenced in a study of regulatory T cells in long-lasting Graves disease. Described time point: persistent/refractory GD, antithyroid drugs over 5 years with positive TRAb. Researchers made the TCR library from RNA that was extracted from PBMCs. Arm-PCR of CDR3 regions and iRepertoire HTBI primers were used to build TCR beta libraries. TCRdb itself ran the multiplex PCR reads through MiXCR, one entry per CDR3 protein. The sample lists a few hundred thousand distinct CDR3 sequences; 20% to 25% were seen once. Sequenced material: peripheral blood mononuclear cells (PBMCs), taken when the disease was refractory, from a patient treated with antithyroid drugs. The receptor set was obtained from a woman aged 40 to 55 with Graves disease.

This clonotype was counted ten times or more. The chain joins TRBV2 to TRBJ2-2; TRBD1 might be the D (5 bases). V lost 7 bases and J lost 4, with 7 bases in between. CDR3 length equals 12 residues. Per the germline V gene, CDR1 is SNHLY and CDR2 is FYNNEI. CDR3 sequence: CASKGVTGELFF. CDR3 sequence (DNA): TGTGCCAGCAAAGGGGTCACCGGGGAGCTGTTTTTT.

Ten or more counts support this clonotype. CDR3 residues: CASSISRGSTEAFF. The DNA for the CDR3 is TGTGCCAGCAGCATCTCCAGGGGTAGCACTGAAGCTTTCTTT. The J gene is TRBJ1-1, the V gene TRBV11-3, with D tentatively TRBD1 (6 bases). CDR1 is SGHNT and CDR2 is YENEEA in the germline V gene. V was trimmed by 5 bases and J by 4 bases, leaving 14 bases between them. This CDR3 is 14 amino acids long.

In its sample, this clonotype was seen many times. The chain combines TRBV20-1 with TRBJ2-7, with D possibly TRBD2 on 6 matching bases. The germline gives CDR1 DFQATT, CDR2 SNEGSKA (reference sequence). The V gene lost 0 bases and the J gene lost 1 base, with 13 bases spanning the gap. The CDR3 sequence is 15 residues long. The CDR3 here is CSARDLEGMSYEQYF. The CDR3 nucleotides are TGCAGTGCTAGAGATTTGGAGGGGATGTCCTACGAGCAGTACTTC.

The sample holds a few counts of this clonotype. The chain joins TRBV5-1 to TRBJ2-1, with 8 bases that match TRBD2. CDR1 and CDR2 from the germline V gene are SGHRS and YFSETQ. Losses at the gene ends were 0 bases for V and 8 bases for J; bases not matched to a gene: 4. The CDR3 covers 14 residues. The chain's CDR3 is CASSLAGGSDEQFF. CDR3 nucleotide sequence: TGCGCCAGCAGCTTGGCGGGAGGGTCGGATGAGCAGTTCTTC.

This clonotype appeared a few times. This clone may be a read error of a much larger clone one base away. The V and J genes are TRBV28 and TRBJ2-7; no definite D call. CDR3 size: 13 residues. Germline lookup yields CDR1 MDHEN and CDR2 SYDVKM. The CDR3 DNA reads as TGTGCCAGCAGTTTATTGGGCTCCTACGAGCGGTACTTC. Translation gives CASSLLGSYERYF.

The chain combines TRBV20-1 with TRBJ2-1; 10 nucleotides align to TRBD2. Germline V gives CDR1 DFQATT, CDR2 SNEGSKA (reference sequence). J lost 6 bases, V lost 5 bases, and 7 bases had no gene match. The CDR3 runs 14 residues. In DNA form, the CDR3 reads TGCAGTGCTCTAGGACTAGCGGATTTCAATGAGCAGTTCTTC. This gives the protein CSALGLADFNEQFF.

This clonotype has just one count. A much larger clone differs by one base, so this may be a read error. The rearrangement uses TRBV11-2 and TRBJ1-3; 7 positions agree with TRBD1. The CDR3 is 16 residues long. V gave up 6 bases and J gave up 2 bases; unmatched junction bases: 10. CDR1 SGHAT and CDR2 FQNNGV come from the germline V gene. In DNA form, the CDR3 reads TGTGCCAGCAGACCTCAACTACAGGGGACTGGAAACACCATATATTTT. Encoded protein: CASRPQLQGTGNTIYF.

This sequence joins TRBV5-1 and TRBJ2-3; D is possibly TRBD1 (5 bases). The germline gives CDR1 SGHRS, CDR2 YFSETQ. The length of the CDR3 is 12 residues. Trimming left V 4 bases short and J 6 bases short, with 9 bases between. The CDR3 DNA sequence: TGCGCCAGCAGCCCAGGGTGGGATACGCAGTATTTT. Amino acid sequence: CASSPGWDTQYF.

V usage is TRBV6-1 and J usage is TRBJ2-7; TRBD1 matches at 10 bases. The trim removed 5 bases at V and 5 bases at J, leaving 6 bases unmatched. This CDR3 contains 14 residues. From germline, CDR1 is MNHNS and CDR2 SASEGT. The CDR3 loop is CASSSPGTGDEQYF. In DNA, the CDR3 is TGTGCCAGCAGTTCCCCCGGGACAGGGGACGAGCAGTACTTC.

The chain has TRBV15 and TRBJ2-5; D may be TRBD2 (6 bases). Trimming took off 0 bases at V and 10 bases at J, with 21 bases between the two ends. This CDR3 region has 16 residues. Germline CDR1 and CDR2: LNHNV and YYDKDF (reference sequence). CDR3 region: CATSRDRGLAPGDQYF. CDR3 nucleotide sequence: TGTGCCACCAGCAGAGATCGAGGGCTAGCCCCGGGGGACCAGTACTTC.

V gene TRBV29-1 combines with J gene TRBJ1-4; maybe TRBD1 (5 bases). CDR1 SQVTM and CDR2 ANQGSEA come from the germline V gene. V shed 6 bases and J shed 9 bases, with 23 bases lying between them. CDR3 length equals 15 residues. As DNA, the CDR3 is TGCAGCGTCGCCGCCCGGGACTCGGGGTCAAAAAAACTGTTTTTT. Protein: CSVAARDSGSKKLFF.

Ten or more counts support this clonotype. The rearrangement joins TRBV10-3 to TRBJ2-7; TRBD1 might be the D (8 bases). The CDR3 sequence is 17 residues long. V gave up 5 bases and J gave up 4 bases, with 24 bases separating them. In germline, CDR1 is ENHRY, CDR2 SYGVKD. The CDR3 sequence: CAISNRGGNRGPYEQYF. As DNA, the CDR3 is TGTGCCATCAGTAACAGGGGGGGGAACAGGGGACCGTACGAGCAGTACTTC.

This chain joins TRBV20-1 and TRBJ2-2; D is undetermined. Trimming removed 0 bases at V and 0 bases at J, with 8 bases between. Per the germline V gene, CDR1 is DFQATT and CDR2 is SNEGSKA (reference sequence). The CDR3 totals 15 residues. The CDR3: CSARDRATNTGELFF. The CDR3, as DNA: TGCAGTGCTAGAGACCGGGCTACGAACACCGGGGAGCTGTTTTTT.

This clonotype was observed a handful of times. An end of the junction differs from the germline gene, which may be a read error. The V and J genes are TRBV6-2 or TRBV6-3 and TRBJ2-7; 8 bases agree with TRBD2. The germline CDR1 and CDR2 sequences are MNHEY and SVGEGT. There are 17 residues in the CDR3. In nucleotides, the CDR3 is TGTGCCAGCAGTTTTGATTCGGAGCGGGAGAGTTACTACGAGCAGTGCTTC. Translated, it gives CASSFDSERESYYEQCF.

This clonotype was recorded a few times. The chain carries TRBV29-1 and TRBJ2-7; TRBD1 matches 11 bases. The CDR3 is 13 amino acids. CDR1 and CDR2 from the germline V gene are SQVTM and ANQGSEA. V was pared by 6 bases and J by 3 bases, with 4 bases of the junction left unmatched. The CDR3 DNA reads TGCAGCGTATGGGACAGGGGGTTCTACGAGCAGTACTTC. Protein sequence: CSVWDRGFYEQYF.